These 9 T cell receptor beta chains came from one sample sequenced in a study of cytomegalovirus exposure and HLA in healthy donors. This PCR relied on a set of 60 Vbeta primers and 13 Jbeta primers. TCRdb keeps only in-frame clones here, not all; method: immunoSEQ multiplex PCR. The repertoire holds about 150,000 clones, with 80% to 85% as singletons. Sample: PBMCs. These TCRs come from a male donor in good health and CMV-seronegative.

The chain links TRBV11-2 to TRBJ2-1; D possibly corresponds to TRBD2 (5 bases). The germline gives CDR1 SGHAT, CDR2 FQNNGV. Trimming took off 4 bases at V and 1 base at J, with 8 bases between the two ends. This CDR3 has 14 amino acids. CDR3 sequence: CASSYGESYNEQFF. CDR3 bases: TGTGCCAGCAGCTACGGGGAATCCTACAATGAGCAGTTCTTC. Drawing the rest from reference TRBV11-2 and TRBJ2-1, the complete variable domain is EAGVAQSPRYKIIEKRQSVAFWCNPISGHATLYWYQQILGQGPKLLIQFQNNGVVDDSQLPKDRFSAERLKGVDSTLKIQPAKLEDSAVYLCASSYGESYNEQFFGPGTRLTVL.

Only one count was recorded for this clone. This chain connects TRBV11-1 to TRBJ2-1; tentatively, D is TRBD2 (6 bases). CDR3 size: 15 residues. V gave up 6 bases and J gave up 0 bases, with 12 bases separating them. Germline V gene lookup returns CDR1 SGHAT and CDR2 FQDESV (reference sequence). CDR3 bases: TGTGCCAGCAGGCGGGACGTACCCTCCTACAATGAGCAGTTCTTC. It codes for CASRRDVPSYNEQFF.

In regard to this clone: Germline is not matched at one junction end, which may reflect a read error. This chain joins TRBV10-3 and TRBJ1-5; D is uncertain. The germline gives CDR1 ENHRY, CDR2 SYGVKD. The CDR3 spans 14 residues. Here the CDR3 DNA reads TGTGCCAGCAGTGAAAGTCAGGAGGGTCAGCCCCAGCATTTT. As protein: CASSESQEGQPQHF.

This clone came up a few times. The CDR3 coding sequence is TGTGCCACCAGCAGAGATCAGGGGGAAGGTCAGCCCCAGCATTTT. Amino acids: CATSRDQGEGQPQHF. The chain has TRBV15 and TRBJ1-5; TRBD1 agrees at 7 bases. This CDR3 has 15 amino acids. The ends lost 0 bases at V and 6 bases at J; junction bases unmatched: 5. CDR1 and CDR2 (germline): LNHNV, YYDKDF (reference sequence).

The rearrangement uses TRBV28 and TRBJ1-2; D may be TRBD1 (5 bases). The CDR3 extends over 17 amino acids. V shed 1 base and J shed 2 bases, with 17 bases lying between them. Germline CDR1 reads MDHEN; CDR2 reads SYDVKM. The CDR3 region has the DNA TGTGCCAGCAGTTTATTGGGACCTTCGGCGGGAAACTATGGCTACACCTTC. Its protein is CASSLLGPSAGNYGYTF.

This rearrangement joins TRBV2 to TRBJ1-1, with TRBD1 matching over 10 bases. Per germline, CDR1 SNHLY and CDR2 FYNNEI. The ends lost 5 bases at V and 5 bases at J; junction bases unmatched: 5. This CDR3 is built from 14 residues. The CDR3 protein is CASSRTGGGTEAFF. CDR3 in DNA: TGTGCCAGCAGTCGGACAGGGGGAGGGACTGAAGCTTTCTTT.

The chain combines TRBV4-1 with TRBJ2-1; 11 bases line up with TRBD2. This CDR3 region has 14 residues. The germline V gene has CDR1 MGHRA and CDR2 YSYEKL. The J segment lost 8 bases and the V segment lost 7 bases, leaving 7 bases of the junction unmatched. As DNA, the CDR3 is TGCGCCAGCACGTCTAGCGGGAGGTTCTATGAGCAGTTCTTC. Its protein product is CASTSSGRFYEQFF.

The chain has TRBV7-9 and TRBJ2-2; no definite D call. The length of the CDR3 is 14 residues. Germline assignment: CDR1 SEHNR and CDR2 FQNEAQ (reference sequence). With 1 base removed from V and 1 base from J, the gap between germline ends came to 4 bases. CDR3 nucleotide sequence: TGTGCCAGCAGCTTAGGAGTGAACACCGGGGAGCTGTTTTTT. Amino acids: CASSLGVNTGELFF.

CDR3 in DNA: TGTGCCAGCAGTTACTTAGGGGGTGTCTATGGCTACACCTTC. Translated, it gives CASSYLGGVYGYTF. This chain connects TRBV6-6 to TRBJ1-2, with TRBD1 as a possible D gene (6 bases). V was clipped by 1 base and J by 4 bases, with 10 bases between them. This CDR3 has 14 amino acids. Germline values: CDR1 MNHNY, CDR2 SVGAGI (reference sequence).